The rows below give T cell receptor beta chains drawn from one sample of a study of OX40 agonist ivuxolimab in advanced cancers. The data were produced by immunoSEQ multiplex PCR, yet TCRdb's version contains in-frame clones alone and is incomplete. The sample has about 93,000 clones, 92% seen once. Material: CD4+ or CD8+ T cells sorted from blood, obtained in a trial of the OX40 agonist ivuxolimab. These receptor sequences come from an adult with an advanced solid tumor such as melanoma, head and neck, liver or kidney cancer. Each CDR3 is given with its conserved first and last residue. D genes are given only for firm matches. A clone size is listed for some rows: how often the clone was seen (once, few, many), or a class if it is expanded.

D | length | size | J | V | CDR3 | DNA
TRBD2 | 18 | - | TRBJ2-6 | TRBV18 | CASSPRTSGNSGANVLTF | TGTGCCAGCTCACCACGGACTAGCGGGAACTCTGGGGCCAACGTCCTGACTTTC
TRBD2 | 15 | - | TRBJ2-4 | TRBV19 | CASLPTSGVKNIQYF | TGTGCCAGTCTTCCCACTAGCGGGGTTAAAAACATTCAGTACTTC
TRBD1 | 15 | - | TRBJ1-4 | TRBV14 | CASSQLRTGAEKLFF | TGTGCCAGCAGCCAATTGCGGACAGGGGCTGAAAAACTGTTTTTT
- | 15 | - | TRBJ1-4 | TRBV7-9 | CASSLGGMSREKLFF | TGTGCCAGCAGCTTAGGTGGCATGAGTCGGGAAAAACTGTTTTTT
- | 13 | - | TRBJ2-3 | TRBV5-1 | CASSASGTDTQYF | TGCGCCAGCAGCGCTTCCGGGACAGATACGCAGTATTTT
TRBD1 | 14 | - | TRBJ1-4 | TRBV10-2 | CASSGQGIGEKLFF | TGCGCCAGCAGCGGACAGGGGATTGGTGAAAAACTGTTTTTT
TRBD1 | 14 | - | TRBJ2-7 | TRBV5-6 | CASRDRGSLYEQYF | TGTGCCAGCAGGGACAGGGGGTCCCTCTACGAGCAGTACTTC
- | 16 | once | TRBJ2-5 | TRBV5-8 | CASSPIPGQVVKTQYF | TGTGCCAGCAGCCCCATTCCAGGGCAGGTCGTGAAGACCCAGTACTTC
TRBD2 | 17 | - | TRBJ2-1 | TRBV5-5 | CASSLKFGEGLSNEQFF | TGTGCCAGCAGCTTGAAGTTTGGGGAGGGGTTATCGAATGAGCAGTTCTTC
- | 12 | - | TRBJ2-1 | TRBV11-3 | CASSTHAGPEFF | TGTGCCAGCAGCACACACGCGGGACCAGAGTTCTTC
TRBD2 | 16 | - | TRBJ2-1 | TRBV7-2 | CASSLTGTSRRNEQFF | TGTGCCAGCAGCTTGACCGGGACTAGTCGGCGCAATGAGCAGTTCTTC
- | 12 | - | TRBJ2-7 | TRBV29-1 | CSVVQTGYEQYF | TGCAGCGTTGTCCAGACGGGGTATGAGCAGTACTTC